A selection of T cell receptor beta chains follows, all from one sample in a study of monozygotic twins with inflammatory bowel disease. From the 5' RACE reads, TCRdb lists one entry per CDR3 protein and no DNA. Its listing shows 310,000 or so distinct CDR3 sequences. Sequenced material: blood. Receptor source: a human donor with ulcerative colitis or Crohn's disease, or a healthy co-twin of an affected twin (not recorded which). Each CDR3 is given with its conserved first and last residue.

V gene	J gene	CDR3 protein
TRBV5-1	TRBJ1-1	CASSLGPQNTEAFF
TRBV19	TRBJ2-2	CASSGGVAGELFF
TRBV3-1	TRBJ1-1	CASSAHRGEAFF
TRBV6-2/TRBV6-3	TRBJ1-2	CASSWTVGADGYTF
TRBV25-1	TRBJ1-6	CASSEPGWNSPLHF
TRBV27	TRBJ1-6	CASSTRQGNSPLHF
TRBV5-1	TRBJ2-5	CASSLGTGVRETQYF
TRBV10-3	TRBJ2-1	CATVTSGTGNEQFF
TRBV5-1	TRBJ2-3	CASSLQARRTDTQYF
TRBV20-1	TRBJ1-1	CSVLGRMNTEAFF
TRBV7-8	TRBJ2-7	CASRLRASYEQYF
TRBV5-8	TRBJ1-5	CASSFGNRGQPQHF
TRBV5-1	TRBJ1-1	CASSLEGQGATEAFF
TRBV12-3/TRBV12-4	TRBJ2-2	CASRRSGDTGELFF
TRBV19	TRBJ2-6	CASSIEPKGFVSGANVLTF
TRBV10-2	TRBJ2-1	CASGAGGPLSYNEQFF
TRBV20-1	TRBJ2-3	CSARDRTRPTDTQYF
TRBV27	TRBJ2-2	CASSLSHPANTGELFF
TRBV11-2	TRBJ1-4	CASSSKEKLFF
TRBV12-3/TRBV12-4	TRBJ2-1	CASSLIGGVGEQFF
TRBV14	TRBJ2-7	CASSPLGGLSSYEQYF
TRBV7-2	TRBJ1-3	CASSLPAGRNTIYF
TRBV4-1	TRBJ2-4	CASSQGGVPGRLAKNIQYF
TRBV7-8	TRBJ1-4	CASSLEVGGVGEKLFF
TRBV21-1	TRBJ1-2	CASSLAGRAYTF
TRBV5-4	TRBJ1-1	CASSIDRYKAFF
TRBV4-3	TRBJ1-5	CASSQDLQGMRQPQHF
TRBV15	TRBJ1-1	CATSRDFWGEAFF
TRBV7-2	TRBJ2-5	CASSGRGETQYF
TRBV9	TRBJ1-4	CASPRSKKLFF
TRBV20-1	TRBJ1-2	CSATRGWEQEVLPNGGYTF
TRBV7-2	TRBJ2-5	CASRSGQGLVETQYF
TRBV7-2	TRBJ2-3	CASSLGPFGTRTDTQYF
TRBV5-1	TRBJ2-7	CASRSGAYEQYF
TRBV6-2/TRBV6-3	TRBJ1-5	CASGGTGGFLSNQPQHF
TRBV3-1	TRBJ2-2	CASSQRGELFF
TRBV28	TRBJ2-6	CASSANSGANVLTF
TRBV3-1	TRBJ2-1	CASSQELGNNEQFF
TRBV5-1	TRBJ2-1	CASSFRVSYNEQFF
TRBV12-5	TRBJ2-7	CASGPNYEQYF
TRBV6-6	TRBJ1-3	CASSYSWGNTIYF
TRBV4-3	TRBJ2-5	CASSQAFSGGTETQYF
TRBV7-9	TRBJ1-1	CASSPRQAGNTEAFF
TRBV5-1	TRBJ2-1	CASSLGTSGVGEQFF
TRBV7-9	TRBJ1-1	CASSLREDPEAFF
TRBV5-1	TRBJ1-5	CASSLGGESGNQPQHF
TRBV6-1	TRBJ2-5	CASSIPGPTPQETQYF
TRBV28	TRBJ2-7	CASSPPGAYEQYF
TRBV25-1	TRBJ2-2	CASWNTGELFF
TRBV20-1	TRBJ2-7	CSARIRDEQYF
TRBV20-1	TRBJ2-5	CSATQYGTPTQETQYF
TRBV5-1	TRBJ2-3	CASSPSGRWEDTQYF
TRBV20-1	TRBJ2-5	CSPKRKVGEETQYF
TRBV6-5	TRBJ1-2	CASSRLGQSGYTF
TRBV12-3/TRBV12-4	TRBJ1-1	CASSYTRKEAFF